This T cell receptor (beta chain) was documented in a study of shared clonotypes between healthy human individuals. Healthy HIV-negative adults with no recent acute infections or vaccinations were recruited as donors. Genomic DNA per cell subset filled all wells of several immunoSEQ plates. Clones were sequenced by immunoSEQ multiplex PCR, and TCRdb holds only the in-frame ones, with some missing. This sample has 95,000 to 120,000 clones; more than 65% occur once, and the top ten carry about 25%. The CDR3 extends over 17 amino acids. Between the trimmed V and J ends, which lost 2 bases and 0 bases, there was a span of 14 bases. The V gene's germline CDR1 is MNHNS and CDR2 SASEGT.

What was sequenced was memory CD8+ T cells sorted from blood. Specified subset: CD45RO+ cells pooled with CCR7-negative TemRA cells. The chain has TRBV6-1 and TRBJ1-5; TRBD1 might be the D (5 bases). The sequence was collected from a woman in her thirties in good health. The CDR3 bases are TGTGCCAGCAGTGAATTTTGGGGGTTGGTTAGCAATCAGCCCCAGCATTTT. Its protein is CASSEFWGLVSNQPQHF.